This T cell receptor (beta chain) comes out of a study of CD4+ T cells in melanoma. On this clone: The antigen is unknown.

The CDR3 consists of 15 residues. Study outcomes and limitations: CD8+ T cell, macrophage and B cell function reportedly correlated with neoantigen-specific CD4+ T cells. Neoantigen-specific CD4+ T cells in melanoma reportedly had diverse differentiation states.

Libraries were prepared by immunoSEQ multiplex PCR; TCRdb keeps only in-frame clonotypes and omits some of them. The sample records tens of thousands of clones, more than 60% being singletons. This receptor was identified in a human donor with melanoma. This chain uses TRBV21-1 with TRBJ1-4. TRBV21-1 is shown as a pseudogene. What was sequenced was tumor tissue. CDR3 DNA sequence: TGTGCCAGCAGGGACGCGGGGGTCCCGAATGAAAAACTGTTTTTT. This gives the protein CASRDAGVPNEKLFF.